A single sample gave rise to the 20 T cell receptor beta chains below, sequenced in a study of T cell changes during pregnancy in multiple sclerosis (dated by TCRdb to the late 2010s). The library was prepared using the immunoSEQ multiplex PCR assay. In TCRdb, the immuneACCESS table is reduced to in-frame sequences with V and J assigned. These tables do not hold every clone; where another copy was compared, an unresolved V gene accounts for under half, and the others remain unexplained. This sample gives just under 65,000 clones in total; around 96% of them show up just once. The ten top clones hold roughly 2.3% of the sample. The material was CD8+ T cells from peripheral blood mononuclear cells, obtained after pregnancy. The origin of the receptors is a female donor with multiple sclerosis, enrolled in a pregnancy study.

Notes on this clone: The DNA is omitted, as the CDR3 cannot be located on it reliably, and the CDR3 follows TCRdb's listing. The chain links TRBV7-9 to TRBJ2-7; the table names TRBD1, a call not compared with the DNA. Germline lookup yields CDR1 SEHNR and CDR2 FQNEAQ (reference sequence). The CDR3 length equals 14 residues, ends included. The CDR3 region is CASSSSRQGYEQYF.

The rearrangement joins TRBV27 to TRBJ1-2, with 10 bases matching TRBD1. The germline CDR1 and CDR2 sequences are MNHEY and SMNVEV (reference sequence). The V segment lost 6 bases and the J segment 4 bases; nucleotides outside the gene matches: 17. The CDR3 consists of 18 residues. In DNA, the CDR3 is TGTGCCAGCAGCAAGTCCGGGACAGGGGCCCCGTACGGCTATGGCTACACCTTC. This gives the protein CASSKSGTGAPYGYGYTF.

This sequence joins TRBV28 and TRBJ1-5; D is uncertain. CDR1 is MDHEN, CDR2 SYDVKM, per germline. V dropped 6 bases and J dropped 0 bases, with 6 bases sitting between them. The CDR3 totals 13 residues. DNA of the CDR3: TGTGCCAGCAGGGCGGTTAGCAATCAGCCCCAGCATTTT. Translation gives CASRAVSNQPQHF.

This chain connects TRBV28 to TRBJ2-5; 7 bases are shared with TRBD2. Germline CDR1 and CDR2: MDHEN and SYDVKM. The junction had 4 bases not matched to a gene; V was cut back by 2 bases and J by 1 base. The CDR3 length is 15 residues. The CDR3: CASSLERLAQETQYF. CDR3 nucleotide sequence: TGTGCCAGCAGTTTAGAGCGACTAGCCCAAGAGACCCAGTACTTC.

The chain combines TRBV7-2 with TRBJ2-1; 7 bases are shared with TRBD2. Germline loops: CDR1 SGHTA, CDR2 FQGNSA. The CDR3 totals 16 residues. V lost 5 bases and J lost 7; bases outside the gene matches: 14. Here the CDR3 reads CASSPSSGYDGNEQFF. The CDR3 DNA reads as TGTGCCAGCAGCCCCAGTAGCGGGTACGACGGGAATGAGCAGTTCTTC.

This clone occurred once. The chain uses TRBV29-1 and TRBJ2-7, with D perhaps matching TRBD2 (5 bases). The CDR3 length is 12 residues. Trimming cost V 6 bases and J 2 bases, with 11 bases left between them. The germline gives CDR1 SQVTM, CDR2 ANQGSEA. The chain's CDR3 is CSVAGPPYEQYF. The CDR3 DNA reads TGCAGCGTCGCGGGTCCCCCCTACGAGCAGTACTTC.

V usage is TRBV27 and J usage is TRBJ1-1, with 7 bases matching TRBD1. Per germline, CDR1 MNHEY and CDR2 SMNVEV (reference sequence). V gave up 8 bases and J gave up 5 bases; unmatched junction bases: 14. The CDR3 sequence is 15 residues long. The DNA for the CDR3 is TGTGCCAGCTCCTCGATCCGGGACAGAAGGACTGAAGCTTTCTTT. It specifies CASSSIRDRRTEAFF.

The chain carries TRBV5-6 and TRBJ2-3, with a tentative D call TRBD1 (6 bases). The V gene's germline CDR1 is SGHDT and CDR2 YYEEEE. V was shortened by 0 bases and J by 3 bases, with 20 bases between the two germline ends. This CDR3 is 18 amino acids long. CDR3 sequence (DNA): TGTGCCAGCAGCTTGGTGGGCCCCGTTGGGACATGGACAGATACGCAGTATTTT. Its translation: CASSLVGPVGTWTDTQYF.

V gene TRBV6-6 combines with J gene TRBJ2-2, with 10 bases matching TRBD2. Germline CDR1 reads MNHNY; CDR2 reads SVGAGI (reference sequence). This CDR3 comprises 16 residues. Trimming cost V 2 bases and J 4 bases; bases outside gene matches: 4. CDR3 DNA: TGTGCCAGCAGTTACCTAGCGGGAGCCAGCACCGGGGAGCTGTTTTTT. This translates into CASSYLAGASTGELFF.

The chain employs TRBV9 and TRBJ2-3, with D possibly TRBD2 on 5 matching bases. V was pared by 2 bases and J by 4 bases, with 8 bases between. The CDR3 is 13 residues long. Looked up from germline, CDR1 is SGDLS and CDR2 is YYNGEE. CDR3 sequence (DNA): TGTGCCAGCAGCGTTGGAGGCCCAGATACGCAGTATTTT. Protein sequence: CASSVGGPDTQYF.

The DNA of the CDR3 is TGTGCCAGCAGTGGAGAACAGGGAGTTGGGGAAAAACTGTTTTTT. As protein: CASSGEQGVGEKLFF. The chain combines TRBV7-9 with TRBJ1-4, with D possibly matching TRBD1 (6 bases). The CDR3 has 15 amino acids. Germline values: CDR1 SEHNR, CDR2 FQNEAQ (reference sequence). V dropped 6 bases and J dropped 8 bases, with 19 bases sitting between them. Variable domain in full (rest from reference TRBV7-9 and TRBJ1-4): DTGVSQNPRHKITKRGQNVTFRCDPISEHNRLYWYRQTLGQGPEFLTYFQNEAQLEKSRLLSDRFSAERPKGSFSTLEIQRTEQGDSAMYLCASSGEQGVGEKLFFGSGTQLSVL.

The chain employs TRBV28 and TRBJ2-5; 7 nucleotides agree with TRBD2. Germline loops: CDR1 MDHEN, CDR2 SYDVKM. J was trimmed by 4 bases and V by 6 bases; bases with no gene match: 5. The CDR3 sequence is 13 residues long. For the CDR3, the DNA is TGTGCCAGCAGCGGGGGGATAAGAGAGACCCAGTACTTC. Translated, it gives CASSGGIRETQYF.

The gene calls are TRBV27 and TRBJ2-5, with a possible D match to TRBD1 (6 bases). This CDR3 region has 14 residues. CDR1 and CDR2 (germline): MNHEY, SMNVEV (reference sequence). V lost 5 bases and J 5 bases, leaving 15 bases between the germline ends. The CDR3: CASSGQYKPETQYF. The CDR3 DNA reads TGTGCCAGCAGTGGACAGTACAAGCCGGAGACCCAGTACTTC.

The chain uses TRBV6-1 and TRBJ1-3; D is ambiguous. CDR1 and CDR2 (germline): MNHNS, SASEGT. The CDR3 runs to 15 residues. The V end was cut by 6 bases, the J end by 1 base, with 13 bases between. CDR3 sequence (DNA): TGTGCCAGCAGCCGCATTAGTCCATCTGGAAACACCATATATTTT. It encodes CASSRISPSGNTIYF.

The gene calls are TRBV6-5 and TRBJ2-1; D might be TRBD1 (7 bases). The CDR3 is 13 residues long. Germline loops: CDR1 MNHEY, CDR2 SVGAGI. V lost 2 bases, J lost 9 bases, and 11 bases lay in between. CDR3 sequence: CASSYQGGGEQFF. CDR3 nucleotides: TGTGCCAGCAGTTACCAGGGGGGTGGTGAGCAGTTCTTC.

The rearrangement joins TRBV19 to TRBJ2-1, with 8 nucleotides matching TRBD2. V lost 4 bases and J lost 7; bases outside the gene matches: 9. The CDR3 extends over 15 amino acids. Germline-derived CDR1 and CDR2 are LNHDA and SQIVND (reference sequence). In nucleotides, the CDR3 is TGTGCCAGTAGTAGCTCAGCGGGAGCGTCGAATGAGCAGTTCTTC. Translation gives CASSSSAGASNEQFF.

The V and J genes are TRBV6-6 and TRBJ1-1; D perhaps matches TRBD1 (6 bases). The CDR3 is made up of 14 amino acids. Germline V gene sequence: CDR1 MNHNY, CDR2 SVGAGI (reference sequence). V shed 6 bases and J shed 4 bases, with 15 bases lying between them. CDR3 DNA: TGTGCCAGCAGAATCGACAGGAGTAGCACTGAAGCTTTCTTT. It is translated as CASRIDRSSTEAFF.

This chain joins TRBV18 and TRBJ1-5, with D tentatively TRBD1 (5 bases). Germline V lookup: CDR1 KGHSH, CDR2 LQKENI. The CDR3 is 15 residues long. V dropped 2 bases and J dropped 5 bases, with 13 bases sitting between them. The CDR3 DNA is TGTGCCAGCTCACCAGGGGCAGGAGCACATCAGCCCCAGCATTTT. Its protein product is CASSPGAGAHQPQHF.

The chain uses TRBV5-8 and TRBJ2-1, with TRBD1 as a possible D gene (5 bases). This CDR3 spans 14 amino acids. The germline V gene has CDR1 SGHTS and CDR2 YDEGEE. With 3 bases removed from V and 7 bases from J, the gap between germline ends came to 14 bases. The CDR3 sequence is CASSSFNRGNEQFF. The CDR3 coding sequence is TGTGCCAGCAGCTCTTTCAATAGGGGTAATGAGCAGTTCTTC.

V usage is TRBV27 and J usage is TRBJ1-1; D is undetermined. This CDR3 spans 13 amino acids. The germline V and J ends were trimmed by 0 bases and 2 bases, with 4 bases remaining between them. Germline loops: CDR1 MNHEY, CDR2 SMNVEV (reference sequence). The CDR3 coding sequence is TGTGCCAGCAGTTTATCTCCAAACACTGAAGCTTTCTTT. Amino acids: CASSLSPNTEAFF.